The TCR beta chain described here comes from a study of cytomegalovirus exposure and HLA in healthy donors. Whole-study results and caveats: Reported performance of the classifier showed diagnosis of cytomegalovirus status with high specificity and sensitivity. One later analysis reportedly identified an Asian-associated ancestry cluster that showed fewer N-insertions than the approximately 710-donor mean. TCR beta sequences reportedly predicted most subjects' HLA-A and HLA-B alleles accurately.

Amplification used 60 Vbeta primers and 13 Jbeta primers. Some clones are missing from TCRdb's copy, which holds only in-frame ones; the method was immunoSEQ multiplex PCR. Of roughly 100,000 clones in the sample, approximately 80% are singletons; the top ten hold 9.6%. Germline assignment: CDR1 KGHSH and CDR2 LQKENI. The CDR3 consists of 14 residues. The V and J ends lost 4 bases and 6 bases, in that order; junction bases with no gene match: 6. Concerning this clone itself: The antigen is not known.

This rearrangement joins TRBV18 to TRBJ1-2, with 9 bases fitting TRBD1. Sequenced: PBMCs. The TCR was taken from a male donor in good health and CMV-seropositive. CDR3 in DNA: TGTGCCAGCTCACATCAGGACAGGGGACATGGCTACACCTTC. Its translation: CASSHQDRGHGYTF.